This paragraph reports one T cell receptor beta chain. The target antigen is unknown. The data originate from a study of shared clonotypes between healthy human individuals. Study details: Samples came from two female and a few male donors aged 18 to 49. Overall study findings and caveats: Shared clonotypes across all four donors exceeded non-shared ones in generation probability.

Profiling relied on immunoSEQ multiplex PCR, and the TCRdb table lists in-frame clones only, not all of them. The top ten hold around 0.13% of the sample, which has some 2,000,000 clones, around 95% seen once. This CDR3 spans 16 amino acids. The V end was cut by 1 base, the J end by 9 bases, with 19 bases between. Germline lookup yields CDR1 SGHVS and CDR2 FNYEAQ. What was sequenced was naive CD4+ T cells sorted from blood. The subset: CD45RA+ positively selected. The rearrangement links TRBV7-6 to TRBJ2-1; D possibly corresponds to TRBD1 (8 bases). This clonotype was obtained from a man younger than 30 in good health. This chain's CDR3 is CASSLGTGRGSIEQFF. The CDR3, as DNA: TGTGCCAGCAGCTTAGGGACAGGGAGGGGTAGTATTGAGCAGTTCTTC.